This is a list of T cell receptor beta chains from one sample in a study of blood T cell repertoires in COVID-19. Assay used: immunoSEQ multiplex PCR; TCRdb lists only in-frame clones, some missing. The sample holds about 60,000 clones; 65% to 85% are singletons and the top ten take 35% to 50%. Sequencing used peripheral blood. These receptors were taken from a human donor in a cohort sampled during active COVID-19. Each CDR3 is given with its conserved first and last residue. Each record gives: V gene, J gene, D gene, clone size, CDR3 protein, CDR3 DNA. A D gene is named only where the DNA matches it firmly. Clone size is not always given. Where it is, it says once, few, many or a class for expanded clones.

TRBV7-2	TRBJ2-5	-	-	CASSPGGLETQYF	TGTGCCAGCAGCCCCGGCGGGTTGGAGACCCAGTACTTC
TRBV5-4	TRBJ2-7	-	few	CASSLAPSQYEQYF	TGTGCCAGCAGCTTGGCCCCTAGCCAGTACGAGCAGTACTTC
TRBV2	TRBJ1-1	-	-	CASSVPRTVLMNTEAFF	TGTGCCAGCAGTGTGCCCCGGACAGTTTTAATGAACACTGAAGCTTTCTTT
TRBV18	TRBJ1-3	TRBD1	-	CASSPMQGAGGNTIYF	TGTGCCAGCTCACCGATGCAGGGGGCAGGTGGAAACACCATATATTTT
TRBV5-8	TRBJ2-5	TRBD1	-	CASSPDRGRQETQYF	TGTGCCAGCAGCCCGGACAGGGGGCGGCAAGAGACCCAGTACTTC
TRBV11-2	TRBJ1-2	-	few	CASSLSQEYNYGYTF	TGTGCCAGCAGCTTATCCCAGGAATATAACTATGGCTACACCTTC
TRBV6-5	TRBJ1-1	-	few	CASRRGLATEAFF	TGTGCCAGCAGAAGGGGCCTTGCCACTGAAGCTTTCTTT
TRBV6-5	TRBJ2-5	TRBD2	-	CASVSSGRQETQYF	TGTGCCAGCGTGTCTAGCGGCCGCCAAGAGACCCAGTACTTC
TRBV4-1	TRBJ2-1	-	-	CASSQGADSSYNEQFF	TGCGCCAGCAGCCAAGGAGCGGATAGCTCCTACAATGAGCAGTTCTTC
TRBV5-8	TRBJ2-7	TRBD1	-	CASSIRDRPYEGQYF	TGTGCCAGCAGCATCCGGGACAGGCCCTACGAAGGGCAGTACTTC
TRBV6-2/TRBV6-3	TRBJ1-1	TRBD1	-	CASSQGDTEAFF	TGTGCCAGCAGCCAGGGGGACACTGAAGCTTTCTTT
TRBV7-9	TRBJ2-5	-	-	CASSLKGAQETQYF	TGTGCCAGCAGCTTAAAAGGGGCCCAAGAGACCCAGTACTTC
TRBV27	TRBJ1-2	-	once	CASSLSPQGSNGYTF	TGTGCCAGCAGTTTATCGCCCCAGGGGAGCAATGGCTACACCTTC
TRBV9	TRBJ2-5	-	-	CASSLAAGYQETQYF	TGTGCCAGCAGCTTAGCAGCAGGGTACCAAGAGACCCAGTACTTC
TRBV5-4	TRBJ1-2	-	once	CASSPGGGGRFNYGYTF	TGTGCCAGCAGCCCAGGCGGGGGTGGACGGTTCAACTATGGCTACACCTTC
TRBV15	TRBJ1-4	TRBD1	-	CATSRQGGVYEKLFF	TGTGCCACCAGCAGACAGGGGGGTGTTTATGAAAAACTGTTTTTT
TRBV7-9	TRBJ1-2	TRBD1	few	CASSLSGQVYGYTF	TGTGCCAGCAGCTTAAGTGGACAGGTCTATGGCTACACCTTC
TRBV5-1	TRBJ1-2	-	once	CASSSQGISLGYTF	TGCGCCAGCAGCTCACAGGGAATTTCGCTCGGCTACACCTTC
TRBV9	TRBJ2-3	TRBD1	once	CASSPRGDRATDTQYF	TGTGCCAGCAGCCCAAGGGGGGACAGGGCCACAGATACGCAGTATTTT
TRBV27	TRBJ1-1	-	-	CASSFQGFGTEAFF	TGTGCCAGCAGTTTCCAGGGTTTCGGCACTGAAGCTTTCTTT
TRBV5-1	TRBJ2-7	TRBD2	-	CASSFIAGGLVDEQYF	TGCGCCAGCAGCTTCATTGCGGGGGGGCTAGTCGACGAGCAGTACTTC
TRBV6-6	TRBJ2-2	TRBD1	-	CASSLSDRGPGELFF	TGTGCCAGCAGTCTCTCGGACAGGGGCCCCGGGGAGCTGTTTTTT
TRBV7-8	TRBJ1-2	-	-	CASSSPRGNYGYTF	TGTGCCAGCAGCTCACCCCGGGGTAACTATGGCTACACCTTC
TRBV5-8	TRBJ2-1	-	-	CASSGAQDAHNEQFF	TGTGCCAGCAGCGGGGCCCAGGACGCACACAATGAGCAGTTCTTC
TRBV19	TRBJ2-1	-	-	CATVQSSYNEQFF	TGTGCCACCGTACAGAGCTCCTACAATGAGCAGTTCTTC
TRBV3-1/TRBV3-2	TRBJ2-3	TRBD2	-	CASSQGGGPADTQYF	TGTGCCAGCAGCCAAGGCGGGGGGCCCGCAGATACGCAGTATTTT
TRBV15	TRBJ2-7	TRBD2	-	CATSDPGLAVSYEQYF	TGTGCCACCAGCGACCCGGGACTAGCAGTCTCCTACGAGCAGTACTTC
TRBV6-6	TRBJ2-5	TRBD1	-	CASSYSRTGGGKTQYF	TGTGCCAGCAGTTACTCGAGGACAGGGGGCGGAAAGACCCAGTACTTC
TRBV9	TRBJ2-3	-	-	CASSVVPAIDTQYF	TGTGCCAGCAGCGTAGTCCCAGCGATAGATACGCAGTATTTT
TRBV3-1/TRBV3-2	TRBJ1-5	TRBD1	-	CASSQDHRKAPGQFNQPQHF	TGTGCCAGCAGCCAAGATCATCGTAAAGCCCCGGGACAGTTCAATCAGCCCCAGCATTTT
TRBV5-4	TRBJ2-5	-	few	CASSLAAGARIRQETQYF	TGTGCCAGCAGCTTGGCGGCGGGGGCGAGGATCCGGCAAGAGACCCAGTACTTC
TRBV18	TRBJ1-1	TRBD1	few	CASSPGTGMNTEAFF	TGTGCCAGCTCACCCGGGACAGGGATGAACACTGAAGCTTTCTTT
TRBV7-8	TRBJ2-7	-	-	CASSSRDTSYEQYF	TGTGCCAGCAGCAGTCGGGACACATCCTACGAGCAGTACTTC
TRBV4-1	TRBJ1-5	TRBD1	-	CASSPGQGGSNQPQHF	TGCGCCAGCAGCCCGGGACAGGGGGGGAGCAATCAGCCCCAGCATTTT
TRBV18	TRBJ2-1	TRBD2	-	CASSPGLGNNEQFF	TGTGCCAGCTCACCGGGACTAGGCAACAATGAGCAGTTCTTC
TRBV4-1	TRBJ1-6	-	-	CASSQPGGDSTPLHF	TGCGCCAGCAGCCAGCCCGGGGGGGATTCGACACCCCTCCACTTT
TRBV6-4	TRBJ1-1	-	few	CASSVTAMNTEAFF	TGTGCCAGCAGTGTGACAGCCATGAACACTGAAGCTTTCTTT
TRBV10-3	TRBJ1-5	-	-	CAIHEQLNQPQHF	TGTGCCATCCACGAACAGCTCAATCAGCCCCAGCATTTT
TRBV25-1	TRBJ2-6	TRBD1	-	CASRVEGASGANVLTF	TGTGCCAGCAGGGTCGAGGGGGCCTCTGGGGCCAACGTCCTGACTTTC
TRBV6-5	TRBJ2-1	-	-	CASSRQGSTYNEQFF	TGTGCCAGCAGTAGGCAGGGTTCAACCTACAATGAGCAGTTCTTC
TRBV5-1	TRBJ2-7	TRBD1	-	CASSLGFDRATSYEQYF	TGCGCCAGCAGCTTGGGATTCGACAGGGCCACCTCCTACGAGCAGTACTTC
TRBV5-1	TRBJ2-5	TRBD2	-	CASSFLAGGPLETQYF	TGCGCCAGCAGCTTTTTAGCGGGGGGGCCGTTGGAGACCCAGTACTTC
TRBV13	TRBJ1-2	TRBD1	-	CASSLGPGGEDGYTF	TGTGCCAGCAGCTTAGGCCCAGGGGGCGAAGATGGCTACACCTTC
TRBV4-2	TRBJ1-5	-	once	CASSQDVSQPQHF	TGTGCCAGCAGCCAAGATGTCAGTCAGCCCCAGCATTTT
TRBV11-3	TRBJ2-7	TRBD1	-	CASRPGQGKAYEQYF	TGTGCCAGCAGGCCGGGACAGGGTAAGGCCTACGAGCAGTACTTC
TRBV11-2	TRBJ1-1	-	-	CASSANRERTEAFF	TGTGCCAGCAGCGCCAACAGGGAGAGGACTGAAGCTTTCTTT
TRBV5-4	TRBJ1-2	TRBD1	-	CASSIRWEMTGVDGYTF	TGTGCCAGCAGCATCCGCTGGGAGATGACAGGGGTCGACGGCTACACCTTC
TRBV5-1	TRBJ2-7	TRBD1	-	CASSLTGVGTYEQYF	TGCGCCAGCAGCTTAACAGGGGTCGGGACCTACGAGCAGTACTTC
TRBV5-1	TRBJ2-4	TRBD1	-	CASSNRGRGSIQYF	TGCGCCAGCAGCAACAGGGGGCGAGGAAGCATTCAGTACTTC
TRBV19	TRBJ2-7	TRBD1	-	CASSISARTGVYEQYF	TGTGCCAGTAGTATATCAGCTAGGACAGGGGTTTACGAGCAGTACTTC